The 9 T cell receptor beta chains presented below share a single source sample, sequenced in a study of blood T cell repertoires in COVID-19. Profiling relied on immunoSEQ multiplex PCR, and the TCRdb table lists in-frame clones only, not all of them. The repertoire holds 52,000 or so clones, with around nine tenths as singletons. Sequences were obtained from peripheral blood. Source of these receptors: a woman aged 70-85 years with active COVID-19.

This chain connects TRBV6-6 to TRBJ1-5; 8 nucleotides agree with TRBD1. CDR3 length equals 14 residues. Germline CDR1 is MNHNY and CDR2 is SVGAGI (reference sequence). The J segment lost 6 bases and the V segment lost 5 bases, leaving 6 bases of the junction unmatched. Here the CDR3 reads CASSQGARGQPQHF. CDR3 in DNA: TGTGCCAGCAGTCAGGGGGCGCGGGGTCAGCCCCAGCATTTT.

This clone turned up a few times. CDR3 amino acids: CAWSLGQVFNEKLFF. CDR3 in DNA: TGTGCCTGGAGCCTGGGACAGGTTTTTAATGAAAAACTGTTTTTT. The rearrangement uses TRBV30 and TRBJ1-4, with 8 bases lining up with TRBD1. Germline V gives CDR1 GTSNPN, CDR2 SVGIG (reference sequence). V lost 3 bases and J lost 4; bases outside the gene matches: 7. The CDR3 extends over 15 amino acids.

The chain carries TRBV28 and TRBJ1-1; TRBD1 aligns across 7 bases. Germline loops: CDR1 MDHEN, CDR2 SYDVKM. Trimming at V came to 7 bases and at J to 2 bases, leaving 7 bases not matched to a gene. CDR3 length: 14 amino acids. As DNA, the CDR3 is TGTGCCAGCACCTGGGGACAGTTCAACACTGAAGCTTTCTTT. Translated, it gives CASTWGQFNTEAFF. Drawing the rest from reference TRBV28 and TRBJ1-1, the complete variable domain is DVKVTQSSRYLVKRTGEKVFLECVQDMDHENMFWYRQDPGLGLRLIYFSYDVKMKEKGDIPEGYSVSREKKERFSLILESASTNQTSMYLCASTWGQFNTEAFFGQGTRLTVV.

This clone was seen a handful of times. The sample holds other DNA sequences that translate to the same CDR3. The chain recombines TRBV27 with TRBJ1-2; 9 bases are shared with TRBD1. CDR3 length equals 14 residues. Trimming took 0 bases from V and 5 from J; bases not matched to a gene: 1. CDR1 and CDR2 (germline): MNHEY, SMNVEV (reference sequence). CDR3 DNA: TGTGCCAGCAGTTTATCGGGACAGGGATATGGCTACACCTTC. Amino acids: CASSLSGQGYGYTF.

The V call is TRBV5-1, the J call TRBJ2-2; possibly TRBD1 for D (5 bases). The CDR3 is made up of 16 amino acids. In germline, CDR1 is SGHRS, CDR2 YFSETQ. Trimming left V 2 bases short and J 2 bases short, with 13 bases between. In DNA form, the CDR3 reads TGCGCCAGCAGCTTTGTGGGGCAGGGAAACACCGGGGAGCTGTTTTTT. Its protein is CASSFVGQGNTGELFF. The full variable domain, completed using reference TRBV5-1 and TRBJ2-2, is KAGVTQTPRYLIKTRGQQVTLSCSPISGHRSVSWYQQTPGQGLQFLFEYFSETQRNKGNFPGRFSGRQFSNSRSEMNVSTLELGDSALYLCASSFVGQGNTGELFFGEGSRLTVL.

J is TRBJ2-3 and V is TRBV5-1, with 13 bases lining up with TRBD2. The CDR3 sequence is 15 residues long. Per germline, CDR1 SGHRS and CDR2 YFSETQ. Trimming at V came to 5 bases and at J to 5 bases, leaving 5 bases not matched to a gene. CDR3 protein: CASRTSGRIRDTQYF. For the CDR3, the DNA is TGCGCCAGCAGGACTAGCGGGAGGATTAGAGATACGCAGTATTTT.

This clone was picked up a small number of times. This chain joins TRBV9 and TRBJ2-7; 9 bases are shared with TRBD1. The CDR3 length is 15 residues. The junction had 7 bases not matched to a gene; V was cut back by 1 base and J by 5 bases. CDR1 and CDR2 from the germline V gene are SGDLS and YYNGEE. The CDR3 reads CASSVFFGTGNEQYF. CDR3 DNA: TGTGCCAGCAGCGTATTTTTTGGGACAGGGAACGAGCAGTACTTC.

The V and J genes are TRBV29-1 and TRBJ2-7; perhaps TRBD1 as D (5 bases). The CDR3 has 13 residues. CDR1 and CDR2 from the germline V gene are SQVTM and ANQGSEA. Between the trimmed V and J ends, which lost 2 bases and 7 bases, there was a span of 15 bases. In DNA form, the CDR3 reads TGCAGCGTTGAATTGGGGCTAGTAGGGGAGCAGTACTTC. Its protein is CSVELGLVGEQYF.

This clone showed up just once. The CDR3: CASSISGSYEQYF. The DNA of the CDR3 is TGTGCCAGTAGTATCTCAGGTTCCTACGAGCAGTACTTC. The chain combines TRBV19 with TRBJ2-7; no reliable D call. The CDR3 has 13 amino acids. V was shortened by 3 bases and J by 1 base, with 7 bases between the two germline ends. Germline V gene sequence: CDR1 LNHDA, CDR2 SQIVND (reference sequence).